This T cell receptor (beta chain) originates from a study of T cell responses to AZD1222 COVID-19 vaccine. Clones were sequenced by immunoSEQ multiplex PCR, and TCRdb holds only the in-frame ones, with some missing. This sample has about 100,000 clones, with about 86% found just once. Concerning this clone: The target antigen is unknown.

The study, taken as a whole, reports: White British ancestry dominated among donors, who included more females, and clonal diversity was possibly underestimated. There were repertoire samples only from the period after the peak T cell response.

This CDR3 is 12 amino acids long. Germline lookup yields CDR1 LNHDA and CDR2 SQIVND (reference sequence). Trimming left V 5 bases short and J 5 bases short, with 9 bases between. The rearrangement joins TRBV19 to TRBJ1-1; D unresolved. The source of this sequence is an adult in good health. Sequences were derived from peripheral blood, sampled on day 0 of AZD1222 vaccination. The CDR3 DNA sequence: TGTGCCAGTAGTCTTTTGGGGACTGAAGCTTTCTTT. Its protein is CASSLLGTEAFF.